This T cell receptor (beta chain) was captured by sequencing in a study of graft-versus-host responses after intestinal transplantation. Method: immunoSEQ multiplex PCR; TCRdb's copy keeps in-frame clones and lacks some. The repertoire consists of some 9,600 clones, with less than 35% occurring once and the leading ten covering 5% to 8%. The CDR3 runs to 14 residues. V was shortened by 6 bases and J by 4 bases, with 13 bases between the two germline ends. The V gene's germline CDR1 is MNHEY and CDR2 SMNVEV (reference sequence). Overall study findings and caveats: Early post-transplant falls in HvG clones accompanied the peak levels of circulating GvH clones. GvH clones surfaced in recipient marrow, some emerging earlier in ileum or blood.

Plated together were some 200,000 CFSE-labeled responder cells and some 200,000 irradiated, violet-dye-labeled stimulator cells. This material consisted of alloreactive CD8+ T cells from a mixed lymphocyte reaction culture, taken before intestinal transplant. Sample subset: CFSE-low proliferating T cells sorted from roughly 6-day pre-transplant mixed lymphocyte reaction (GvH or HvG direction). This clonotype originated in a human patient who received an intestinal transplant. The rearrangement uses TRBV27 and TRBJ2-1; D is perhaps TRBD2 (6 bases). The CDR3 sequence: CASSPGGVYNEQFF. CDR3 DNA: TGTGCCAGCAGCCCCGGGGGAGTTTACAATGAGCAGTTCTTC.